The 23 T cell receptor beta chains below were found in one sample sequenced in a study of OX40 agonist ivuxolimab in advanced cancers. The library was generated by the immunoSEQ multiplex PCR assay. The table comes from immuneACCESS by way of TCRdb, which keeps in-frame sequences with V and J called. Part of the clones is missing from these tables; in studies checked, under half for an unresolved V gene and the rest for unknown reasons. The sample has 50,000 to 75,000 clones on record, 82% of them singletons. Of the sample, roughly 1.5% is held by the ten largest clones. The source was CD4+ or CD8+ T cells sorted from blood, collected in a trial of the OX40 agonist ivuxolimab. The receptors shown here come from an adult with an advanced solid tumor such as melanoma, head and neck, liver or kidney cancer.

This clone showed up just once. J is TRBJ2-1 and V is TRBV7-2; a possible D gene is TRBD1 (6 bases). This CDR3 comprises 15 residues. Germline CDR1 is SGHTA and CDR2 is FQGNSA. V lost 2 bases and J lost 0, with 8 bases in between. The CDR3 loop is CASSLLQGSYNEQFF. CDR3 bases: TGTGCCAGCAGCTTACTACAGGGCTCCTACAATGAGCAGTTCTTC. The full variable domain, completed using reference TRBV7-2 and TRBJ2-1, is GAGVSQSPSNKVTEKGKDVELRCDPISGHTALYWYRQSLGQGLEFLIYFQGNSAPDKSGLPSDRFSAERTGGSVSTLTIQRTQQEDSAVYLCASSLLQGSYNEQFFGPGTRLTVL.

This chain joins TRBV28 and TRBJ2-5; 9 bases match TRBD2. The CDR3 consists of 15 residues. Trimming at V came to 7 bases and at J to 5 bases, leaving 11 bases not matched to a gene. CDR1 MDHEN and CDR2 SYDVKM come from the germline V gene. The CDR3 region has the DNA TGTGCCAGCACCCCAGTTCTAGCGGGGAGGGAGACCCAGTACTTC. Translation gives CASTPVLAGRETQYF.

This clone was picked up a small number of times. Here the CDR3 DNA reads TGTGCCAGCAGCCTCATGGGGACAGGCTTAACAGATACGCAGTATTTT. It yields the protein CASSLMGTGLTDTQYF. The chain carries TRBV7-8 and TRBJ2-3; 8 bases match TRBD1. Germline values: CDR1 SGHVS, CDR2 FQNEAQ. This CDR3 comprises 16 residues. V trimming: 5 bases; J trimming: 3 bases; junction bases outside the gene matches: 10.

The V and J genes are TRBV6-5 and TRBJ1-5, with D uncertain. CDR3 length: 14 amino acids. Germline-derived CDR1 and CDR2 are MNHEY and SVGAGI. With 4 bases removed from V and 6 bases from J, the gap between germline ends came to 13 bases. The DNA for the CDR3 is TGTGCCAGCAGTTCGGGCCTTTGGGGTCAGCCCCAGCATTTT. It specifies CASSSGLWGQPQHF.

This chain uses TRBV4-1 with TRBJ1-5; 7 bases match TRBD1. The ends lost 1 base at V and 2 bases at J; junction bases unmatched: 2. The CDR3 consists of 15 residues. Germline V gene sequence: CDR1 MGHRA, CDR2 YSYEKL. CDR3 loop: CASSQVGTGNQPQHF. CDR3 DNA sequence: TGCGCCAGCAGCCAAGTGGGGACAGGCAATCAGCCCCAGCATTTT.

The genes are TRBV11-3 and TRBJ2-3; TRBD2 matches 15 bases. The CDR3 totals 19 residues. The germline gives CDR1 SGHNT, CDR2 YENEEA. With V trimmed by 3 bases and J by 3 bases, 10 bases remained unmatched. CDR3: CASSFLGLAGGGGTDTQYF. As DNA, the CDR3 is TGTGCCAGCAGCTTTTTGGGACTAGCGGGAGGCGGGGGGACAGATACGCAGTATTTT.

This rearrangement joins TRBV28 to TRBJ1-2, with 8 bases identical to TRBD1. This CDR3 comprises 14 residues. Germline-derived CDR1 and CDR2 are MDHEN and SYDVKM. The V segment lost 6 bases and the J segment 8 bases; nucleotides outside the gene matches: 11. The CDR3 DNA follows: TGTGCCAGCAGCCCCGGACAGGGCCTTATCGGCTACACCTTC. As protein: CASSPGQGLIGYTF.

This clone was seen a handful of times. The genes are TRBV29-1 and TRBJ1-1; D is unresolved. CDR1 is SQVTM, CDR2 ANQGSEA, per germline. The CDR3 is made up of 12 amino acids. The V end was cut by 4 bases, the J end by 6 bases, with 12 bases between. CDR3 DNA: TGCAGCGTTGCAATGGGTATAGCTGAAGCTTTCTTT. Its protein is CSVAMGIAEAFF.

In this sample, this clone turned up a few times. This chain links TRBV4-2 with TRBJ1-4; D unclear. CDR1 and CDR2 (germline): LGHNA, YNFKEQ. This CDR3 region has 17 residues. V was trimmed by 5 bases and J by 2 bases, leaving 18 bases between them. The CDR3: CASSSRRGLGTNEKLFF. The CDR3 nucleotides read TGTGCCAGCAGCTCCCGTCGTGGGCTTGGCACTAATGAAAAACTGTTTTTT.

The V and J genes are TRBV5-4 and TRBJ1-2, with 8 positions matching TRBD1. The germline V gene has CDR1 SGHNT and CDR2 YYREEE (reference sequence). This CDR3 spans 13 amino acids. Trimming at V came to 2 bases and at J to 7 bases, leaving 4 bases not matched to a gene. The CDR3 region has the DNA TGTGCCAGCAGCTTACAGGGGGTTGGTGGCTACACCTTC. Translating gives CASSLQGVGGYTF.

The rearrangement joins TRBV9 to TRBJ2-7; D unclear. The V end lost 0 bases, the J end lost 1 base, and 8 bases lay between the germline ends. This CDR3 has 14 residues. Germline CDR1 SGDLS, CDR2 YYNGEE. The CDR3 loop is CASSVGSRSYEQYF. CDR3 nucleotides: TGTGCCAGCAGCGTAGGTTCCAGGTCCTACGAGCAGTACTTC.

The chain employs TRBV5-1 and TRBJ2-5; a weak D match, TRBD2 (6 bases). Between the trimmed V and J ends, which lost 0 bases and 1 base, there was a span of 7 bases. Looked up from germline, CDR1 is SGHRS and CDR2 is YFSETQ. The CDR3 sequence is 14 residues long. The CDR3 loop is CASSLVSGQETQYF. The DNA for the CDR3 is TGCGCCAGCAGCTTGGTTAGCGGCCAAGAGACCCAGTACTTC.

In this sample, this clone turned up once. The chain carries TRBV18 and TRBJ2-7; 7 positions match TRBD2. CDR1 KGHSH and CDR2 LQKENI come from the germline V gene. The CDR3 is 13 residues long. J lost 3 bases, V lost 2 bases, and 1 base had no gene match. The chain's CDR3 is CASSPGGDYEQYF. Here the CDR3 DNA reads TGTGCCAGCTCACCAGGGGGGGACTACGAGCAGTACTTC.

The V gene is TRBV7-6, the J gene TRBJ2-3, with TRBD1 identical over 7 bases. Germline CDR1 is SGHVS and CDR2 is FNYEAQ. This CDR3 is built from 16 residues. Unmatched junction bases numbered 8, after V lost 4 bases and J lost 1 base. The chain's CDR3 is CASSSHRQGGTDTQYF. CDR3 nucleotides: TGTGCCAGCAGCTCCCACCGACAGGGAGGCACAGATACGCAGTATTTT.

The chain carries TRBV6-5 and TRBJ1-2; D remains ambiguous. Trimming took 7 bases from V and 8 from J, leaving 14 bases between them. Germline V gene lookup returns CDR1 MNHEY and CDR2 SVGAGI. This CDR3 has 12 amino acids. The CDR3 reads CASTLLLTGYTF. In nucleotides, the CDR3 is TGTGCCAGCACCCTGCTCCTGACGGGCTACACCTTC.

The rearrangement links TRBV7-8 to TRBJ1-1; D is unclear. The V gene lost 5 bases and the J gene lost 0 bases, with 16 bases spanning the gap. In germline, CDR1 is SGHVS, CDR2 FQNEAQ. The CDR3 extends over 16 amino acids. The CDR3 nucleotides are TGTGCCAGCAGCCCCCAACGGGTTACGATGAACACTGAAGCTTTCTTT. Translating it yields CASSPQRVTMNTEAFF.

This chain joins TRBV6-6 and TRBJ2-7; D perhaps matches TRBD1 (5 bases). Germline V lookup: CDR1 MNHNY, CDR2 SVGAGI (reference sequence). This CDR3 has 13 residues. The V gene lost 2 bases and the J gene lost 5 bases, with 10 bases spanning the gap. CDR3 loop: CASSYAGYDEQYF. The DNA of the CDR3 is TGTGCCAGCAGTTACGCAGGGTATGACGAGCAGTACTTC.

This clone was seen repeatedly, ten times or more. This sequence joins TRBV6-1 and TRBJ1-1, with D possibly TRBD1 on 6 matching bases. The V gene's germline CDR1 is MNHNS and CDR2 SASEGT. The CDR3 is 16 amino acids. V lost 2 bases, J lost 6 bases, and 19 bases lay in between. The CDR3 sequence is CASSEPFRVGGPEAFF. CDR3 DNA sequence: TGTGCCAGCAGTGAACCGTTCAGGGTGGGGGGGCCTGAAGCTTTCTTT.

V is TRBV18 and J is TRBJ2-7, with TRBD2 identical over 8 bases. The germline gives CDR1 KGHSH, CDR2 LQKENI. The V segment lost 4 bases and the J segment 2 bases; nucleotides outside the gene matches: 10. The CDR3 runs 16 residues. This CDR3 reads CASSRGQAGDTYEQYF. CDR3 nucleotide sequence: TGTGCCAGCTCACGGGGACAAGCGGGGGACACCTACGAGCAGTACTTC.

The chain recombines TRBV7-2 with TRBJ2-4; D may correspond to TRBD1 or TRBD2 (6 bases each). The CDR3 extends over 13 amino acids. Deletions cut 5 bases from V and 6 bases from J, with 11 bases between. CDR1 and CDR2 (germline): SGHTA, FQGNSA. The CDR3 sequence: CASSPEGGNIQYF. CDR3 DNA: TGTGCCAGCAGCCCCGAGGGGGGAAACATTCAGTACTTC. The entire variable domain, with the rest obtained from reference TRBV7-2 and TRBJ2-4, is as follows: GAGVSQSPSNKVTEKGKDVELRCDPISGHTALYWYRQSLGQGLEFLIYFQGNSAPDKSGLPSDRFSAERTGGSVSTLTIQRTQQEDSAVYLCASSPEGGNIQYFGAGTRLSVL.

The rearrangement uses TRBV7-2 and TRBJ2-5; tentative D call: TRBD2 (7 bases). The CDR3 totals 16 residues. Germline loops: CDR1 SGHTA, CDR2 FQGNSA. V was pared by 1 base and J by 6 bases, with 18 bases between. CDR3 DNA sequence: TGTGCCAGCAGCTTAGGTGGGGGGGCGGCGGTAAAGACCCAGTACTTC. It codes for CASSLGGGAAVKTQYF.

The V gene is TRBV7-9, the J gene TRBJ2-7; D call uncertain. The CDR3 has 12 residues. Germline V gene data show CDR1 as SEHNR and CDR2 as FQNEAQ (reference sequence). V lost 2 bases and J lost 9, with 11 bases in between. The CDR3, as DNA: TGTGCCAGCAGCTTAACCGTTCAAGTGCAGTACTTC. This gives the protein CASSLTVQVQYF.

Sample share makes this clone medium-sized (0.01 to 0.1%). The sample contains more than one DNA sequence encoding this CDR3. The V and J genes are TRBV30 and TRBJ1-5; D is possibly TRBD1 (6 bases). This CDR3 has 13 residues. Deletions cut 2 bases from V and 6 bases from J, with 11 bases between. Germline-derived CDR1 and CDR2 are GTSNPN and SVGIG (reference sequence). DNA for the CDR3: TGTGCCTGGAGTAGCGGGGGGCTTCAGCCCCAGCATTTT. This sequence encodes CAWSSGGLQPQHF. The variable domain in full, with the rest retrieved from reference TRBV30 and TRBJ1-5, is SQTIHQWPATLVQPVGSPLSLECTVEGTSNPNLYWYRQAAGRGLQLLFYSVGIGQISSEVPQNLSASRPQDRQFILSSKKLLLSDSGFYLCAWSSGGLQPQHFGDGTRLSIL.